This TCR beta chain was observed in a study of beta chain features in type 1 diabetes. There are 16 residues in the CDR3. Germline CDR1 SGDLS, CDR2 YYNGEE. The trim removed 0 bases at V and 4 bases at J, leaving 4 bases unmatched. Study results and limitations: Within the patient group, naive, central memory and Treg TCRB repertoires appeared more similar to each other than within healthy donors. TCRB CDR3s were moderately but significantly shorter in Type 1 diabetes patients in all four CD4+ subsets.

This clone was detected only a few times. Its antigen is still unknown. Every bit of the isolated RNA underwent reverse transcription, so sequencing read expressed TCRB transcripts. The data were produced by immunoSEQ multiplex PCR, yet TCRdb's version contains in-frame clones alone and is incomplete. This repertoire shows roughly 300,000 clones, 14% found once; its top ten account for 0.015% to 0.02%. Sequences were obtained from naive CD4+ T cells from blood. The TCR sequence derives from a man aged 25 to 40 with type 1 diabetes. The chain joins TRBV9 to TRBJ2-5; 12 bases agree with TRBD2. The CDR3: CASSVGLAGGAETQYF. DNA for the CDR3: TGTGCCAGCAGCGTAGGGCTAGCGGGAGGGGCAGAGACCCAGTACTTC.